Following are 27 T cell receptor beta chains from one sample sequenced in a study of T cells in Graves' hyperthyroidism and ophthalmopathy. Amplification of TCR beta CDR3 regions used RNA as the template. A first-round RT-PCR of the TCR CDR3 used the HTBI primer set. Via MiXCR, TCRdb re-called the multiplex PCR reads, giving one row per CDR3 protein. The sample contains roughly 500,000 distinct CDR3 sequences, around 45% of which appear only once. Sequencing was carried out using peripheral blood or thyroid tissue (not recorded which). The receptors were gathered from an adult woman with Graves' disease, either hyperthyroidism or ophthalmopathy (not recorded which).

The chain recombines TRBV9 with TRBJ2-7; a weak D match, TRBD1 (6 bases). Trimming took 8 bases from V and 11 from J, leaving 8 bases between them. Looked up from germline, CDR1 is SGDLS and CDR2 is YYNGEE. CDR3 length: 8 residues. CDR3 sequence (DNA): TGTGCCAGTAAGGGGGAGTACTTC. It encodes CASKGEYF.

The CDR3 protein is CARRSTSYGYTF. The CDR3 DNA sequence: TGTGCCAGACGCTCCACTTCCTATGGCTACACCTTC. The chain is built from TRBV25-1 and TRBJ1-2; D gene unclear. Germline V CDR1 and CDR2: MGHDK, SYGVNS. With 9 bases removed from V and 4 bases from J, the gap between germline ends came to 12 bases. The CDR3 consists of 12 residues.

This clonotype was observed many times. V usage is TRBV20-1 and J usage is TRBJ2-2; 12 nucleotides match TRBD2. The CDR3 contains 16 residues. Trimming took 3 bases from V and 8 from J; bases not matched to a gene: 10. In germline, CDR1 is DFQATT, CDR2 SNEGSKA (reference sequence). The CDR3 DNA is TGCAGTGCTAGTAAAGGACTAGCGGGGCCTAGGGGGGAGCTGTTTTTT. Its protein product is CSASKGLAGPRGELFF.

This clonotype was detected a few times. This chain joins TRBV29-1 and TRBJ2-7; D is unclear. CDR3 length: 10 amino acids. The germline CDR1 and CDR2 sequences are SQVTM and ANQGSEA. Trimming took 3 bases from V and 3 from J, leaving 3 bases between them. In DNA, the CDR3 is TGCAGCGTTGAGGACTACGAGCAGTACTTC. Translating gives CSVEDYEQYF.

This clonotype was found many times. The chain links TRBV10-2 to TRBJ1-5, with a possible D match to TRBD1 (5 bases). CDR1 is WSHSY and CDR2 is SAAADI in the germline V gene. V lost 7 bases and J 7 bases, leaving 14 bases between the germline ends. The CDR3 contains 13 residues. Written as DNA, the CDR3 is TGCGCCAGCACGGGGCAGGGAGGACAGCCCCAGCATTTT. This sequence encodes CASTGQGGQPQHF.

Note on this clonotype: A read error is likely, as this CDR3 ends without the conserved phenylalanine or tryptophan. It is unclear where the CDR3 begins or ends on the DNA, so no DNA is shown, and the CDR3 is as TCRdb lists it. J is TRBJ1-5 and V is TRBV5-1. The CDR3 numbers 9 amino acids, ends counted. Germline V gene lookup returns CDR1 SGHRS and CDR2 YFSETQ. The CDR3 loop reads CASSFGSRR.

In this sample, this clonotype turned up many times. This chain connects TRBV6-5 to TRBJ2-7; tentative D call: TRBD1 (7 bases). Germline lookup yields CDR1 MNHEY and CDR2 SVGAGI. Between the trimmed V and J ends, which lost 5 bases and 7 bases, there was a span of 21 bases. The CDR3 extends over 15 amino acids. The CDR3 nucleotides are TGTGCCAGCAGTCCTCTCCAGGGGGGTCTTGGTGAGCAGTACTTC. This codes for CASSPLQGGLGEQYF.

The V gene is TRBV20-1, the J gene TRBJ1-2; possibly TRBD1 for D (6 bases). Germline CDR1 is DFQATT and CDR2 is SNEGSKA (reference sequence). CDR3 length equals 14 residues. The germline V and J ends were trimmed by 6 bases and 5 bases, with 19 bases remaining between them. The CDR3 sequence is CSAGGSPEFYGYTF. DNA of the CDR3: TGCAGTGCAGGGGGAAGCCCAGAGTTTTATGGCTACACCTTC.

Many counts were recorded for this clonotype. This chain joins TRBV20-1 and TRBJ2-1, with no clear D. The germline V gene has CDR1 DFQATT and CDR2 SNEGSKA (reference sequence). The CDR3 is 15 residues long. Trimming left V 2 bases short and J 3 bases short, with 14 bases between. CDR3 region: CSARTPEVDYNEQFF. CDR3 DNA: TGCAGTGCTAGAACCCCAGAGGTAGACTACAATGAGCAGTTCTTC.

CDR3 DNA: TGTGCCAGCAGTGACCGTATGTGGGGAGAAGCTTTCTTT. Its protein product is CASSDRMWGEAFF. The gene calls are TRBV2 and TRBJ1-1; no definite D call. Germline CDR1 reads SNHLY; CDR2 reads FYNNEI. The CDR3 consists of 13 residues. The V end lost 3 bases, the J end lost 8 bases, and 13 bases lay between the germline ends.

In this sample, this clonotype turned up many times. The chain links TRBV6-5 to TRBJ1-4, with TRBD1 identical over 7 bases. This CDR3 has 14 amino acids. In germline, CDR1 is MNHEY, CDR2 SVGAGI. V was clipped by 4 bases and J by 8 bases; unmatched bases: 7. In nucleotides, the CDR3 is TGTGCCAGCAGTTCCCATGAGGGGGCGGAAAAACTGTTTTTT. Protein: CASSSHEGAEKLFF.

The chain has TRBV20-1 and TRBJ2-5, with a weak D call TRBD2 (5 bases). The CDR3 covers 14 residues. The V and J ends lost 3 bases and 2 bases respectively, with 13 bases between them. Per germline, CDR1 DFQATT and CDR2 SNEGSKA (reference sequence). The CDR3 DNA reads TGCAGTGCTAGGGAATACCCGGGACAAGAGACCCAGTACTTC. It codes for CSAREYPGQETQYF.

At least ten counts were recorded for this clonotype. The rearrangement joins TRBV6-1 to TRBJ2-7, with D possibly being TRBD2 (5 bases). Per the germline V gene, CDR1 is MNHNS and CDR2 is SASEGT. The V gene lost 2 bases and the J gene lost 4 bases, with 12 bases spanning the gap. The CDR3 is made up of 14 amino acids. The CDR3 coding sequence is TGTGCCAGCAGTGAACCCGATGGCGGGTACGAGCAGTACTTC. Translated: CASSEPDGGYEQYF.

Comments on this clonotype: Mismatch with germline at one junction end may stem from a read error. This chain links TRBV11-2 with TRBJ2-7; D remains ambiguous. This CDR3 spans 15 amino acids. Germline CDR1 and CDR2: SGHAT and FQNNGV. The CDR3 bases are TGTGCCAGCGGCTTAGATTGGCTCTGCGCTTACGAGCAGTACTTC. Translating it yields CASGLDWLCAYEQYF.

Only one count was recorded for this clonotype. At one boundary the junction diverges from the germline segment, which might be a read error. V and J are TRBV2 and TRBJ1-5, with D unresolved. This CDR3 is 14 amino acids long. Germline V lookup: CDR1 SNHLY, CDR2 FYNNEI. The CDR3 here is CASGDIYSNQPQHF. In DNA, the CDR3 is TGTGCCAGCGGTGACATCTATAGCAATCAGCCCCAGCATTTT.

The V call is TRBV7-1, the J call TRBJ1-2, with D perhaps TRBD1 (5 bases). TRBV7-1 is flagged as an ORF with uncertain function. V shed 3 bases and J shed 6 bases, with 14 bases lying between them. The CDR3 sequence is 14 residues long. The CDR3 is CASSSRVGRDGYTF. DNA of the CDR3: TGTGCCAGCAGCTCCCGTGTGGGGCGGGATGGCTACACCTTC.

The chain carries TRBV7-6 and TRBJ1-1; D not resolved. The germline V gene has CDR1 SGHVS and CDR2 FNYEAQ. Trimming cost V 7 bases and J 0 bases, with 18 bases left between them. This CDR3 is built from 16 residues. CDR3 bases: TGTGCCAGCACTTCAACTGGGTTTTCCATGAACACTGAAGCTTTCTTT. It is translated as CASTSTGFSMNTEAFF.

This clonotype was recorded many times. The genes are TRBV5-6 and TRBJ1-1; TRBD1 aligns across 7 bases. The J segment lost 6 bases and the V segment lost 3 bases, leaving 5 bases of the junction unmatched. The CDR3 totals 13 residues. Germline loops: CDR1 SGHDT, CDR2 YYEEEE. The CDR3 region has the DNA TGTGCCAGCAGCTCCAGCAGGGGGGCTGAAGCTTTCTTT. This encodes CASSSSRGAEAFF.

Ten or more counts support this clonotype. The chain has TRBV7-9 and TRBJ1-3, with D unclear. Trimming took off 5 bases at V and 2 bases at J, with 16 bases between the two ends. Germline CDR1 SEHNR, CDR2 FQNEAQ (reference sequence). The CDR3 is 16 residues long. DNA for the CDR3: TGTGCCAGCAGCCCCGTGGGCCGCGCCGCTGGAAACACCATATATTTT. Residues: CASSPVGRAAGNTIYF.

J is TRBJ1-4 and V is TRBV6-6; weak D call: TRBD1 (5 bases). There are 14 residues in the CDR3. Trimming cost V 6 bases and J 0 bases, with 8 bases left between them. Germline CDR1 reads MNHNY; CDR2 reads SVGAGI (reference sequence). CDR3 sequence: CASSRQPTNEKLFF. CDR3 coding DNA: TGTGCCAGCAGCAGACAGCCAACTAATGAAAAACTGTTTTTT.

CDR3 residues: CASSPASRLSGRASYEQYF. The CDR3 DNA reads TGTGCCAGCAGTCCTGCCAGCAGACTTAGCGGGAGAGCTTCCTACGAGCAGTACTTC. V is TRBV7-9 and J is TRBJ2-7, with 9 positions matching TRBD2. This CDR3 contains 19 residues. Unmatched junction bases numbered 19, after V lost 6 bases and J lost 1 base. The germline gives CDR1 SEHNR, CDR2 FQNEAQ (reference sequence).

This clonotype was recorded at least ten times. This chain joins TRBV6-1 and TRBJ2-5; 9 bases match TRBD1. V gave up 4 bases and J gave up 2 bases; unmatched junction bases: 8. Germline CDR1 MNHNS, CDR2 SASEGT. This CDR3 has 16 amino acids. CDR3 region: CASSATPGTGQETQYF. The CDR3 nucleotides read TGTGCCAGCAGTGCTACACCGGGGACAGGGCAAGAGACCCAGTACTTC.

The chain employs TRBV11-2 and TRBJ2-7; D uncertain. The CDR3 runs to 14 residues. The V end lost 3 bases, the J end lost 2 bases, and 11 bases lay between the germline ends. The germline V gene encodes CDR1 SGHAT and CDR2 FQNNGV. CDR3 sequence: CASSFTEPAYEQYF. CDR3 nucleotide sequence: TGTGCCAGCAGCTTTACGGAACCCGCCTACGAGCAGTACTTC.

This clonotype was detected ten times or more. The gene calls are TRBV13 and TRBJ2-7, with TRBD2 identical over 10 bases. The CDR3 runs to 15 residues. CDR1 and CDR2 from the germline V gene are PRHDT and FYEKMQ (reference sequence). The junction had 10 bases not matched to a gene; V was cut back by 5 bases and J by 6 bases. CDR3 sequence reads: CASSGGLAGVSEQYF. CDR3 sequence (DNA): TGTGCCAGCAGCGGCGGGCTAGCGGGAGTAAGCGAGCAGTACTTC.

CDR3 nucleotides: TGTGCCATCAGCAGGGGCAAAATCGAAAAACTGTTTTTT. The encoded protein is CAISRGKIEKLFF. The rearrangement joins TRBV10-3 to TRBJ1-4; tentatively, D is TRBD1 (6 bases). The CDR3 spans 13 residues. The germline V and J ends were trimmed by 6 bases and 8 bases, with 13 bases remaining between them. Looked up from germline, CDR1 is ENHRY and CDR2 is SYGVKD.

Ten or more counts support this clonotype. V is TRBV30 and J is TRBJ1-1; D call uncertain. Trimming took 1 base from V and 1 from J, leaving 10 bases between them. CDR1 and CDR2 (germline): GTSNPN, SVGIG (reference sequence). The CDR3 has 14 residues. The CDR3 DNA reads as TGTGCCTGGAGTGCCCGGTCCTCGAACACTGAAGCTTTCTTT. As protein: CAWSARSSNTEAFF.

With respect to this clonotype: This may stem from a read error, because a much larger clone lies one nucleotide away. J is TRBJ2-5 and V is TRBV7-8; 7 positions match TRBD2. V trimming: 4 bases; J trimming: 1 base; junction bases outside the gene matches: 0. The CDR3 is 13 residues long. The germline V gene encodes CDR1 SGHVS and CDR2 FQNEAQ. CDR3 sequence reads: CASSSGGQETQYF. The CDR3 region has the DNA TGTGCCAGCAGCTCGGGGGGCCAAGAGACCCAGTACTTC.